Presented here are 15 T cell receptor beta chains from one specimen sequenced in a study of blood T cell repertoires in COVID-19 (dated by TCRdb to about 2020). The library relied on the immunoSEQ multiplex PCR assay. TCRdb took this table from immuneACCESS and kept in-frame rearrangements with V and J called. Such tables lack part of the clones; where checked against another copy, unresolved V genes explain under half of the gap, and the rest is unexplained. The sample table contains 200,000 to 250,000 clones; only one count was recorded for 82% of them. Approximately 3.6% of the sample goes to the ten largest clones. Sequenced: PBMCs or T cells enriched from blood (not recorded which). The receptors stem from a woman aged 60-70 years who had recovered from COVID-19.

This clone was seen ten or more times. This sequence joins TRBV5-4 and TRBJ1-2; TRBD1 agrees at 8 bases. CDR1 and CDR2 (germline): SGHNT, YYREEE (reference sequence). The CDR3 has 13 residues. The V segment lost 3 bases and the J segment 7 bases; nucleotides outside the gene matches: 5. CDR3 loop: CASSSDREGGYTF. The CDR3 DNA reads TGTGCCAGCAGCTCGGACAGGGAGGGTGGCTACACCTTC.

The rearrangement uses TRBV5-4 and TRBJ2-3, with D uncertain. V lost 1 base, J lost 3 bases, and 9 bases lay in between. The V gene's germline CDR1 is SGHNT and CDR2 YYREEE (reference sequence). There are 14 residues in the CDR3. The chain's CDR3 is CASSLSHPTDTQYF. CDR3 nucleotides: TGTGCCAGCAGCTTGTCACACCCGACAGATACGCAGTATTTT.

The V call is TRBV5-1, the J call TRBJ1-1; 10 nucleotides line up with TRBD1. Unmatched junction bases numbered 9, after V lost 4 bases and J lost 6 bases. This CDR3 region has 15 residues. Looked up from germline, CDR1 is SGHRS and CDR2 is YFSETQ. In DNA, the CDR3 is TGCGCCAGCAGCCCGGGGGACAGGGGAAATGCTGAAGCTTTCTTT. Translated, it gives CASSPGDRGNAEAFF. The full variable domain, rest sourced from reference TRBV5-1 and TRBJ1-1, is KAGVTQTPRYLIKTRGQQVTLSCSPISGHRSVSWYQQTPGQGLQFLFEYFSETQRNKGNFPGRFSGRQFSNSRSEMNVSTLELGDSALYLCASSPGDRGNAEAFFGQGTRLTVV.

The chain has TRBV10-3 and TRBJ1-5; unclear D gene. Looked up from germline, CDR1 is ENHRY and CDR2 is SYGVKD. The length of the CDR3 is 12 residues. The V gene lost 3 bases and the J gene lost 7 bases, with 7 bases spanning the gap. CDR3 residues: CAISDRGQPQHF. The CDR3 nucleotides read TGTGCCATCAGTGATCGGGGACAGCCCCAGCATTTT.

The rearrangement links TRBV6-5 to TRBJ1-5, with TRBD1 identical over 7 bases. Germline lookup yields CDR1 MNHEY and CDR2 SVGAGI. The J segment lost 4 bases and the V segment lost 6 bases, leaving 9 bases of the junction unmatched. The CDR3 sequence is 15 residues long. The CDR3 bases are TGTGCCAGCAGCTCGGACAGGAGGGGTAATCAGCCCCAGCATTTT. This codes for CASSSDRRGNQPQHF.

CDR3 nucleotide sequence: TGTGCCAGCTCACGACCCGCGGGTGAGCAGTTCTTC. The encoded protein is CASSRPAGEQFF. V usage is TRBV18 and J usage is TRBJ2-1; D perhaps matches TRBD2 (5 bases). The CDR3 totals 12 residues. Germline lookup yields CDR1 KGHSH and CDR2 LQKENI. V was cut by 4 bases and J by 9 bases, with 10 bases left in between.

The chain combines TRBV18 with TRBJ1-2, with a weak D call TRBD1 (6 bases). This CDR3 contains 15 residues. Between the trimmed V and J ends, which lost 3 bases and 3 bases, there was a span of 14 bases. Germline CDR1 is KGHSH and CDR2 is LQKENI. CDR3 protein: CASSPGTIEDYGYTF. CDR3 sequence (DNA): TGTGCCAGCTCACCTGGGACAATTGAGGACTATGGCTACACCTTC. Using reference TRBV18 and TRBJ1-2 for the parts outside the CDR3, the full variable domain is NAGVMQNPRHLVRRRGQEARLRCSPMKGHSHVYWYRQLPEEGLKFMVYLQKENIIDESGMPKERFSAEFPKEGPSILRIQQVVRGDSAAYFCASSPGTIEDYGYTFGSGTRLTVV.

This chain joins TRBV10-3 and TRBJ2-7; weak D call: TRBD2 (6 bases). This CDR3 is built from 13 residues. In germline, CDR1 is ENHRY, CDR2 SYGVKD. Trimming removed 4 bases at V and 3 bases at J, with 10 bases between. The CDR3 loop is CAISGPSVYEQYF. DNA of the CDR3: TGTGCCATCAGTGGACCTAGCGTCTACGAGCAGTACTTC.

The chain carries TRBV15 and TRBJ2-7; possible D gene TRBD2, 5 bases. With 5 bases removed from V and 1 base from J, the gap between germline ends came to 15 bases. The CDR3 is made up of 15 amino acids. Germline lookup yields CDR1 LNHNV and CDR2 YYDKDF (reference sequence). Here the CDR3 DNA reads TGTGCCACCAGCTATCGCCGGGGTGGGTCCTACGAGCAGTACTTC. Amino acid sequence: CATSYRRGGSYEQYF.

The V and J genes are TRBV7-2 and TRBJ2-3; TRBD2 matches 9 bases. V lost 2 bases and J lost 5; bases outside the gene matches: 11. Germline CDR1 and CDR2: SGHTA and FQGNSA. CDR3 length equals 17 residues. CDR3 DNA: TGTGCCAGCAGCTTACGTGCGCGGGGGGGCCGGGGAGATACGCAGTATTTT. It is translated as CASSLRARGGRGDTQYF.

The chain links TRBV6-4 to TRBJ1-3; 10 nucleotides agree with TRBD1. V was clipped by 6 bases and J by 0 bases; unmatched bases: 11. Germline CDR1 is MRHNA and CDR2 is SNTAGT. This CDR3 has 18 residues. The CDR3 is CASSDRDRGESSGNTIYF. The CDR3, as DNA: TGTGCCAGCAGCGACCGGGACAGGGGCGAAAGCTCTGGAAACACCATATATTTT.

In its sample, this clone was seen once. The chain uses TRBV10-3 and TRBJ2-4; possible D gene TRBD2, 5 bases. CDR1 and CDR2 (germline): ENHRY, SYGVKD. V was shortened by 4 bases and J by 5 bases, with 12 bases between the two germline ends. The CDR3 has 14 amino acids. CDR3 coding DNA: TGTGCCATCAGTGGCGCCGGGGTCGAAAACATTCAGTACTTC. Its translation: CAISGAGVENIQYF.

This chain joins TRBV19 and TRBJ2-7; the match to TRBD1 covers 8 bases. From germline, CDR1 is LNHDA and CDR2 SQIVND (reference sequence). CDR3 length: 13 residues. V lost 6 bases to trimming and J lost 1 base; unmatched junction nucleotides: 2. CDR3 protein: CASSDRGSYEQYF. The CDR3 coding sequence is TGTGCCAGTAGCGACAGGGGTTCCTACGAGCAGTACTTC. Supplemented by reference TRBV19 and TRBJ2-7, the full variable domain reads DGGITQSPKYLFRKEGQNVTLSCEQNLNHDAMYWYRQDPGQGLRLIYYSQIVNDFQKGDIAEGYSVSREKKESFPLTVTSAQKNPTAFYLCASSDRGSYEQYFGPGTRLTVT.

The chain has TRBV6-6 and TRBJ1-3; D is uncertain. The length of the CDR3 is 16 residues. Germline V gene lookup returns CDR1 MNHNY and CDR2 SVGAGI (reference sequence). V shed 6 bases and J shed 0 bases, with 15 bases lying between them. The CDR3 region has the DNA TGTGCCAGCAGACTCGCGGGATTGGACTCTGGAAACACCATATATTTT. Protein sequence: CASRLAGLDSGNTIYF.

In this sample, this clone turned up once. V and J are TRBV2 and TRBJ2-5, with D possibly matching TRBD2 (6 bases). Trimming removed 8 bases from V and 2 bases from J, with 12 bases in between. The CDR3 has 13 amino acids. Germline CDR1 and CDR2: SNHLY and FYNNEI. The CDR3 DNA reads TGTGCCAGCCGACTGGGACTGCAAGAGACCCAGTACTTC. This codes for CASRLGLQETQYF.